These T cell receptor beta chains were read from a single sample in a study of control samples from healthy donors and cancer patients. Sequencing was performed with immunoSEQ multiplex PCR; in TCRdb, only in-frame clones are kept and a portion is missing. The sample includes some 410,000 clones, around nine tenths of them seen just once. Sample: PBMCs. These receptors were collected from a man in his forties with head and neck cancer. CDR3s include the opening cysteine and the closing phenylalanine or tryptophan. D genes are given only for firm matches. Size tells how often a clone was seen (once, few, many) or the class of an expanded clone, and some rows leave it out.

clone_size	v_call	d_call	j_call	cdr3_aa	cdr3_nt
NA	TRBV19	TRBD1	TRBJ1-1	CASSTGTEDTEAFF	TGTGCCAGTAGTACCGGGACAGAGGACACTGAAGCTTTCTTT
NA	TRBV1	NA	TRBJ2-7	CTSSGRHRDDNSYEQYF	TGCACCAGCAGTGGCAGGCACCGCGACGACAACTCCTACGAGCAGTACTTC
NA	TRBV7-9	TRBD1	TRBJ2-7	CASSLRQGTYYEQYF	TGTGCCAGCAGCTTACGACAGGGGACGTACTACGAGCAGTACTTC
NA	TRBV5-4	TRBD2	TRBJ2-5	CASSLVLAGNRGGQETQYF	TGTGCCAGCAGCCTTGTCCTAGCGGGGAATCGAGGGGGCCAAGAGACCCAGTACTTC
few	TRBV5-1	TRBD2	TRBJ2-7	CASTPSAGSHEQYF	TGCGCCAGCACCCCCTCAGCGGGATCCCACGAGCAGTACTTC
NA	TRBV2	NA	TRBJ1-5	CASSEAAQVNQPQHF	TGTGCCAGCAGTGAAGCGGCACAAGTCAATCAGCCCCAGCATTTT
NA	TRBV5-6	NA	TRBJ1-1	CASSLGGANTEAFF	TGTGCCAGCAGCCTGGGGGGCGCGAACACTGAAGCTTTCTTT
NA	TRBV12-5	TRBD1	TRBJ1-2	CASGGSGGLYTF	TGTGCTAGTGGTGGGTCAGGGGGTCTTTACACCTTC
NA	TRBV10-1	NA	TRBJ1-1	CASRAGVNTEAFF	TGCGCCAGCAGGGCGGGCGTGAACACTGAAGCTTTCTTT
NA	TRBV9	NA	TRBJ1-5	CASSEGGRPYQPQHF	TGTGCCAGCAGCGAGGGAGGACGTCCTTATCAGCCCCAGCATTTT
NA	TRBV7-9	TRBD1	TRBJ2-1	CASSLRTGVNEQFF	TGTGCCAGCAGCCTGAGGACAGGGGTCAATGAGCAGTTCTTC
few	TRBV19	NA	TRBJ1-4	CASSFRTAISNEKLFF	TGTGCCAGTAGTTTTAGGACAGCGATTTCTAATGAAAAACTGTTTTTT
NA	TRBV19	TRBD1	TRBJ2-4	CASNEQGAKNIQYF	TGTGCCAGTAACGAACAGGGGGCCAAAAACATTCAGTACTTC
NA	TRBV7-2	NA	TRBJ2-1	CASTLADEQFF	TGTGCCAGCACGCTGGCGGATGAGCAGTTCTTC
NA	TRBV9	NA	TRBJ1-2	CASSVEPDHGYTF	TGTGCCAGCAGCGTAGAGCCAGATCATGGCTACACCTTC
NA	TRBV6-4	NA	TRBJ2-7	CASSDRGDRFYEQYF	TGTGCCAGCAGTGACAGAGGGGACCGCTTCTACGAGCAGTACTTC
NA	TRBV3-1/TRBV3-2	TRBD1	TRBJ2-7	CASSQEPGQGIRGDF	TGTGCCAGCAGCCAAGAACCGGGACAGGGGATTAGGGGAGACTTC
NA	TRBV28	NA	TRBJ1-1	CASSTPMVLDFGAFF	TGTGCCAGCAGCACGCCCATGGTTCTGGATTTCGGAGCTTTCTTT
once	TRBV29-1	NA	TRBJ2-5	CSVGTPFSYQETQYF	TGCAGCGTTGGGACTCCTTTTTCGTACCAAGAGACCCAGTACTTC
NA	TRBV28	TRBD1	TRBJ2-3	CASSSGGSTDTQYF	TGTGCCAGCAGTTCAGGGGGTAGCACAGATACGCAGTATTTT
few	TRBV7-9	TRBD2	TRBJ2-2	CASSLPGLGVRTGELFF	TGTGCCAGCAGCTTACCGGGACTAGGGGTTCGGACCGGGGAGCTGTTTTTT
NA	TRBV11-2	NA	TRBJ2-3	CASSLGTAGGTDTQYF	TGTGCCAGCAGCTTAGGGACAGCGGGCGGCACAGATACGCAGTATTTT
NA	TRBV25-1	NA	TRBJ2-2	CASSETGANTGELFF	TGTGCCAGCAGTGAGACAGGAGCGAACACCGGGGAGCTGTTTTTT
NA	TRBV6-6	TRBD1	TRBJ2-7	CASSRTGGAGYEQYF	TGTGCCAGCAGTCGAACAGGGGGCGCAGGATACGAGCAGTACTTC
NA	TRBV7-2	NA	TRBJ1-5	CASSPSGIQPQHF	TGTGCCAGCAGCCCCTCTGGGATTCAGCCCCAGCATTTT
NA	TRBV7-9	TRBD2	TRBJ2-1	CASTGLASSYNEQFF	TGTGCCAGCACCGGACTAGCGAGCTCCTACAATGAGCAGTTCTTC
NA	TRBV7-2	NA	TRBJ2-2	CASSLRLINTGELFF	TGTGCCAGCAGCTTACGACTAATCAACACCGGGGAGCTGTTTTTT
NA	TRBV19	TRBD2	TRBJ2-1	CASSRGGKYNEQFF	TGTGCCAGTAGTAGGGGGGGGAAATACAATGAGCAGTTCTTC
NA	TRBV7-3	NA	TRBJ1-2	CASSLTTTGSRSF	TGTGCCAGCAGCTTAACTACCACCGGGTCCCGTTCTTTC